This record concerns one TCR beta chain sequence. Its antigen is still unknown. Base qualities were left out, and no much larger clone turns up one base away. The CDR3 runs 15 amino acids, cysteine and phenylalanine included. Just CDR3 DNA is preserved here, 45 bases in frame from base 1. CDR1 SGHDN and CDR2 FVKESK are derived from the germline V gene. Trimming removed 6 bases from V and 2 bases from J, leaving 13 bases between the germline ends. This specimen comes from a study of OX40 agonist ivuxolimab in advanced cancers. Background on the whole study: Ivuxolimab was a fully human IgG2 agonistic monoclonal antibody targeting the costimulatory receptor OX40 (CD134). Patients were allowed to have had prior anti-PD-1, anti-PD-L1 or anti-CTLA-4 therapy, and 30% to 40% of the dose-escalation patients had been treated with checkpoint inhibitors. Among the approximately 50 dose-escalation patients, about 20 had hepatocellular carcinoma, some 15 melanoma, 9 renal cell carcinoma and 9 head and neck cancer. Peripheral TCRbeta sequencing aimed to test whether ivuxolimab altered TCR sequence diversity and caused clonal T-cell expansion. The paper reports the monotherapy dose-escalation portion (N of about 54 patients) of the phase I ivuxolimab trial. In the dose-escalation cohort, approximately 82% of patients were male, and the mean age was about 55 years, with a range of about 20 to 79. Partial responses occurred in three dose-escalation patients: two with cutaneous melanoma and one with hepatocellular carcinoma. Intravenous ivuxolimab was administered to patients every 2 weeks at six dose levels: 0.01, 0.1, 0.3, 1.5, 3 and 10 mg/kg.

What the research found in general, with its limitations: At doses from 0.1 to 3.0 mg/kg, clonal expansion was seen in both CD4+ and CD8+ blood T cells between baseline and week 6. In the 0.1-3.0 mg/kg groups, partial responders had among the lowest normalized peripheral clonal expansion, particularly in CD8+ T cells. On average, CD8+ T cells showed more expanded clones than CD4+ T cells after ivuxolimab. The antigen specificity of the peripheral T cells that underwent clonal expansion was not determined. Low levels of normalized T-cell clonal expansion were also seen in some patients who did not respond.

For sequencing of the TCRbeta CDR3 region, genomic DNA was extracted from the sorted cells. TCRbeta CDR3 regions were sequenced using the immunoSEQ Assay. TCRdb re-hosts the immuneACCESS table, in-frame sequences only. Its copies lack some clones; in the studies checked, an unresolved V gene accounts for under half of them, and the cause for the rest is not known. For this sample the table gives about 79,000 clones, of which 75% to 95% were detected only once. Approximately 7.7% of the sample lies in the top ten. The trial excluded patients who had a history of autoimmune disease or were on systemic immunosuppression. Peripheral blood for TCR sequencing was drawn from every dose cohort at baseline, at cycle 4 day 1 and at cycle 7 day 1. The samples were taken from a phase I, first-in-human, multicenter, open-label dose-escalation trial of ivuxolimab. The trial enrolled adults with locally advanced or metastatic head and neck squamous cell, hepatocellular, melanoma or renal cell carcinoma. Before TCR sequencing, CD4+ T cells and CD8+ T cells from peripheral blood were sorted into separate populations.

The TCR sequence derives from an adult with an advanced solid tumor such as melanoma, head and neck, liver or kidney cancer. Source: CD4+ or CD8+ T cells sorted from blood, taken in a trial of the OX40 agonist ivuxolimab. The rearrangement combines TRBV14 with TRBJ2-2; the D segment could be TRBD1, given 6 matching bases. The CDR3 has the sequence CASRPTGTNTGELFF. The DNA sequence is given as TGTGCCAGCAGGCCCACCGGGACAAACACCGGGGAGCTGTTTTTT.